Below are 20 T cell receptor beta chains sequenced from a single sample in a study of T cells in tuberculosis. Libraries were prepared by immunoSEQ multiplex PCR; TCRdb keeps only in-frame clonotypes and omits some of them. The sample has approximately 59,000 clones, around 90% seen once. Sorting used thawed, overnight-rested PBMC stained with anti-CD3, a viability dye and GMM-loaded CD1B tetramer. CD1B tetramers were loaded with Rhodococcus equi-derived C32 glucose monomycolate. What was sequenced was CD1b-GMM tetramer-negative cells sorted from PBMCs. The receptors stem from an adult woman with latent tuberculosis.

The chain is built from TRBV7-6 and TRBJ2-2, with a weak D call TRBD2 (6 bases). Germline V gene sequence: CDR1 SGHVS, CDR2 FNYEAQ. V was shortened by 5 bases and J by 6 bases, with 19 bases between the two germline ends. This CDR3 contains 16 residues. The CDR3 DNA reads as TGTGCCAGCAGCCCCCCGGGGGTAAGGAGTTCCGGGGAGCTGTTTTTT. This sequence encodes CASSPPGVRSSGELFF. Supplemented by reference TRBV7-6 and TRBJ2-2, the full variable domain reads GAGVSQSPRYKVTKRGQDVALRCDPISGHVSLYWYRQALGQGPEFLTYFNYEAQQDKSGLPNDRFSAERPEGSISTLTIQRTEQRDSAMYRCASSPPGVRSSGELFFGEGSRLTVL.

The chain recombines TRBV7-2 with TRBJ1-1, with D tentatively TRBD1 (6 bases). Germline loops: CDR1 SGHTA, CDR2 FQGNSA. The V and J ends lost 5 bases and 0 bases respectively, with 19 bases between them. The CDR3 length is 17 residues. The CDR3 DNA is TGTGCCAGCAGCCCCGTGGCGGGGGGCAGTCTGAACACTGAAGCTTTCTTT. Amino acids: CASSPVAGGSLNTEAFF. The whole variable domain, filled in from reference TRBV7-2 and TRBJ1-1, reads GAGVSQSPSNKVTEKGKDVELRCDPISGHTALYWYRQSLGQGLEFLIYFQGNSAPDKSGLPSDRFSAERTGGSVSTLTIQRTQQEDSAVYLCASSPVAGGSLNTEAFFGQGTRLTVV.

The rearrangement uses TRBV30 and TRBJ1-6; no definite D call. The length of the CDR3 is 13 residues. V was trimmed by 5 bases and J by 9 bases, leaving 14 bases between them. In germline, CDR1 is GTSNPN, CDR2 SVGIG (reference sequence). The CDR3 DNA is TGTGCCTGGGGGGAGAGCCCCGCTTCACCCCTCCACTTT. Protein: CAWGESPASPLHF.

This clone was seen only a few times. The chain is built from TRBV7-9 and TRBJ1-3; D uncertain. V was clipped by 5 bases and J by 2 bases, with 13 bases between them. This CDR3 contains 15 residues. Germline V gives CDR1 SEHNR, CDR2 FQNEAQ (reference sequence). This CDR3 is CASSRTLPTGNTIYF. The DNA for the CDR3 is TGTGCCAGCAGCCGAACTCTCCCCACTGGAAACACCATATATTTT.

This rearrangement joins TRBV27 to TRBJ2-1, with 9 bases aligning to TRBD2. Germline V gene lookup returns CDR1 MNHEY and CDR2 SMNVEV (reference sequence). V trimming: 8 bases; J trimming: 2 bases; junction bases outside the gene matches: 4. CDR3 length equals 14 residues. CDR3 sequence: CASLPSGAYNEQFF. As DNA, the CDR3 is TGTGCCAGCCTACCTAGCGGGGCCTACAATGAGCAGTTCTTC.

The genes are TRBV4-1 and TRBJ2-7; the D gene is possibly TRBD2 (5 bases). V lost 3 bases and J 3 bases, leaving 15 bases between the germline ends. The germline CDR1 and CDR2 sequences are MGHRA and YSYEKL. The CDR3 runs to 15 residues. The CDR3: CASSQTGITYYEQYF. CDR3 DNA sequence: TGCGCCAGCAGCCAGACCGGGATAACTTACTACGAGCAGTACTTC.

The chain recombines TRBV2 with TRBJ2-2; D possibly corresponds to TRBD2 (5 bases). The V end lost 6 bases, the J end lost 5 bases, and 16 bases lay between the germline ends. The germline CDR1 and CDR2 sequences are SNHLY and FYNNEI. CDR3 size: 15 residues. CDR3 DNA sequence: TGTGCCAGCAGGGCGTGGCTACGGGGAACCGGGGAGCTGTTTTTT. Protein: CASRAWLRGTGELFF. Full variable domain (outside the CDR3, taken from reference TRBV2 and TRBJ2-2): EPEVTQTPSHQVTQMGQEVILRCVPISNHLYFYWYRQILGQKVEFLVSFYNNEISEKSEIFDDQFSVERPDGSNFTLKIRSTKLEDSAMYFCASRAWLRGTGELFFGEGSRLTVL.

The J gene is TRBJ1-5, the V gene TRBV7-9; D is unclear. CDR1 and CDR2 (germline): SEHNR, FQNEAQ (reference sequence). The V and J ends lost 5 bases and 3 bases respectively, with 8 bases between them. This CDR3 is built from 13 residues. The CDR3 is CASSGEPNQPQHF. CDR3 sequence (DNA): TGTGCCAGCAGCGGGGAGCCCAATCAGCCCCAGCATTTT. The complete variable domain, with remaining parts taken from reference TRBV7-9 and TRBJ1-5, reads DTGVSQNPRHKITKRGQNVTFRCDPISEHNRLYWYRQTLGQGPEFLTYFQNEAQLEKSRLLSDRFSAERPKGSFSTLEIQRTEQGDSAMYLCASSGEPNQPQHFGDGTRLSIL.

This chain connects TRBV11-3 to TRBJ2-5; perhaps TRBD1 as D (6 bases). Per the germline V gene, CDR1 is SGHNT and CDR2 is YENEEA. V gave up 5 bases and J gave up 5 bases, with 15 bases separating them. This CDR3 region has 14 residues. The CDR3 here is CASSQRTGSETQYF. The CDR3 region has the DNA TGTGCCAGCAGCCAACGTACAGGGTCCGAGACCCAGTACTTC.

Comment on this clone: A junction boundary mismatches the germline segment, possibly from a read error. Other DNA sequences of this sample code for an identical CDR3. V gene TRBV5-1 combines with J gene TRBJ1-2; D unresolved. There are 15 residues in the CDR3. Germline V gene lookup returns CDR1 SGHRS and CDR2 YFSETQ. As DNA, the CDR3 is TGCGCCAGCAGTTTGGAACCGCGGAGCCCCTATGGCTACACCTTC. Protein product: CASSLEPRSPYGYTF.

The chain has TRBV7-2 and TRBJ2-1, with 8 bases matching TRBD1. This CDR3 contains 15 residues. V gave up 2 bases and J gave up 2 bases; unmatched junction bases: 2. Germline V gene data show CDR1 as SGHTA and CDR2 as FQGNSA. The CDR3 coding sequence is TGTGCCAGCAGCTTACTACAGGGGGCCTACAATGAGCAGTTCTTC. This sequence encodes CASSLLQGAYNEQFF. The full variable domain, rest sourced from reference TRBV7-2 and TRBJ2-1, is GAGVSQSPSNKVTEKGKDVELRCDPISGHTALYWYRQSLGQGLEFLIYFQGNSAPDKSGLPSDRFSAERTGGSVSTLTIQRTQQEDSAVYLCASSLLQGAYNEQFFGPGTRLTVL.

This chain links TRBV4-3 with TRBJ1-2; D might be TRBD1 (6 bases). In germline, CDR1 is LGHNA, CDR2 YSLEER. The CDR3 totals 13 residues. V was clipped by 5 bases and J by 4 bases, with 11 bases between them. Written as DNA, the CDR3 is TGCGCCAGCAGCTCAACCAGGGGCTATGGCTACACCTTC. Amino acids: CASSSTRGYGYTF.

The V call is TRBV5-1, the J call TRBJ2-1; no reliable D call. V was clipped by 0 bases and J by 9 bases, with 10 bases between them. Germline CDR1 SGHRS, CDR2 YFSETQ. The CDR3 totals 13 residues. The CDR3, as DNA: TGCGCCAGCAGCTTGGCCCCTCCTAGTGAGCAGTTCTTC. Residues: CASSLAPPSEQFF. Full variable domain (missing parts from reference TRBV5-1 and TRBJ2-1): KAGVTQTPRYLIKTRGQQVTLSCSPISGHRSVSWYQQTPGQGLQFLFEYFSETQRNKGNFPGRFSGRQFSNSRSEMNVSTLELGDSALYLCASSLAPPSEQFFGPGTRLTVL.

CDR3 in amino acids: CASSKEDRERGYTF. As DNA, the CDR3 is TGTGCCAGCAGCAAAGAGGACAGGGAACGGGGCTACACCTTC. The V gene is TRBV21-1, the J gene TRBJ1-2; TRBD1 is the table's D call and was not checked against the DNA. TRBV21-1 represents a pseudogene. The CDR3 runs 14 residues.

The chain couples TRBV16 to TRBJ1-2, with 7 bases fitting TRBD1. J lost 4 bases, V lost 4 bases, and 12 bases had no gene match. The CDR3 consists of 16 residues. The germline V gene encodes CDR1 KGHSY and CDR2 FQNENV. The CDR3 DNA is TGTGCCAGCAGCCTTACCGGGACAGCCATCCTCTATGGCTACACCTTC. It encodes CASSLTGTAILYGYTF.

CDR3 protein: CATSRSLGTGNQPQHF. CDR3 nucleotides: TGTGCCACCAGCAGATCGCTCGGGACAGGAAATCAGCCCCAGCATTTT. V and J are TRBV15 and TRBJ1-5, with TRBD1 matching over 8 bases. The CDR3 length is 16 residues. The germline V gene has CDR1 LNHNV and CDR2 YYDKDF (reference sequence). The junction had 7 bases not matched to a gene; V was cut back by 2 bases and J by 4 bases.

CDR3 nucleotides: TGTGCCAGCAGTTTACAGGGGCCTTTGAACACTGAAGCTTTCTTT. Translating gives CASSLQGPLNTEAFF. The rearrangement joins TRBV6-1 to TRBJ1-1; 7 nucleotides match TRBD1. The V gene's germline CDR1 is MNHNS and CDR2 SASEGT. V dropped 5 bases and J dropped 0; count of bases not matched to a gene: 6. The CDR3 loop spans 15 amino acids.

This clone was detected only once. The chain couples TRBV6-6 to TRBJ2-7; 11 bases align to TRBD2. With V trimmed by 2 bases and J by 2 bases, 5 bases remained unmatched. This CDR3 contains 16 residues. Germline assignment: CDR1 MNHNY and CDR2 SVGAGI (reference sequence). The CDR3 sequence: CASSYSSGRAPYEQYF. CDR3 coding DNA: TGTGCCAGCAGTTACAGTAGCGGGAGGGCCCCCTACGAGCAGTACTTC.

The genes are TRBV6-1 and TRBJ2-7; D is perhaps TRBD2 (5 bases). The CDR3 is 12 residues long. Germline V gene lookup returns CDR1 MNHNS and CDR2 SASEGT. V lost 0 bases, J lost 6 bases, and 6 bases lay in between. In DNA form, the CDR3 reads TGTGCCAGCAGTGAAGCGGGGAGCGAGCAGTACTTC. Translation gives CASSEAGSEQYF.

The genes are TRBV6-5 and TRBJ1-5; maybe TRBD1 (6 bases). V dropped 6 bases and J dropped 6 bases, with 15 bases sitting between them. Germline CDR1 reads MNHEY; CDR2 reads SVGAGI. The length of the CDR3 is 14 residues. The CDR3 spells CASSSQQGGQPQHF. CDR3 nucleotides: TGTGCCAGCAGCTCCCAACAGGGCGGTCAGCCCCAGCATTTT.